This T cell receptor (beta chain) originates from a study of neurological immune-mediated disorders. This clonotype was seen at least ten times. The team produced cDNA through 5'RACE using 10-nucleotide random UMIs. TCRdb passed the 5' RACE reads through MiXCR, listing each CDR3 protein once. The data hold tens of thousands of distinct CDR3 sequences, with around 4% observed a single time. This TCR came from a man younger than 45 with multiple sclerosis. Sequencing was carried out using PBMCs.

The DNA of the CDR3 is TGTGCCAGCAGCGCTACTGGGGGGTCAGCTCAGCCCCAGCATTTT. This encodes CASSATGGSAQPQHF. V and J are TRBV9 and TRBJ1-5; maybe TRBD1 (5 bases). The germline V gene encodes CDR1 SGDLS and CDR2 YYNGEE. CDR3 length: 15 residues. Trimming took off 3 bases at V and 6 bases at J, with 16 bases between the two ends. Using reference TRBV9 and TRBJ1-5 for the parts outside the CDR3, the full variable domain is DSGVTQTPKHLITATGQRVTLRCSPRSGDLSVYWYQQSLDQGLQFLIQYYNGEERAKGNILERFSAQQFPDLHSELNLSSLELGDSALYFCASSATGGSAQPQHFGDGTRLSIL.